Included here is one T cell receptor beta chain sequence, with context. V shed 4 bases and J 4 bases; nucleotides not matched to a gene: 9. The CDR3 totals 16 residues. Germline V gene lookup returns CDR1 SGHRS and CDR2 YFSETQ. This entry belongs to a study of breast tumors, draining lymph nodes, adjacent tissues. Breast cancer patients provided tissue from their axillary draining lymph nodes. TCRdb reanalysed the multiplex PCR reads using MiXCR and keeps one entry per CDR3 protein. The sample shows about 120,000 distinct CDR3 sequences, less than 20% of them seen only once. Sequencing was done on a sample of axillary lymph node tissue. The clonotype was recovered from a female donor with breast cancer. Some clones in this sample may be carry-over from other donors' samples. The chain has TRBV5-1 and TRBJ2-1; 9 nucleotides line up with TRBD2. The CDR3 region is CASSGLAGTTYNEQFF. DNA for the CDR3: TGCGCCAGCAGCGGGCTAGCGGGGACAACATACAATGAGCAGTTCTTC.